The count of the clone carrying this T cell receptor (beta chain) is one. Antigen specificity is unknown. Germline assignment: CDR1 LGHNA and CDR2 YNFKEQ. The junction had 9 bases not matched to a gene; V was cut back by 0 bases and J by 7 bases. The CDR3 consists of 16 residues. This entry comes from a study of memory CD4+ T cells and cytomegalovirus serostatus. Turning to the study itself: Of the healthy Belgian adults, nine or ten were CMV seropositive and about 24 seronegative. Findings and caveats of the study: The CMV-associated TCR signature appears largely within the CD4+ memory repertoire. CD4+ memory repertoires contained about 40% of the roughly 160 reported CMV TCRbeta sequences.

In the study's own analysis: After removing out-of-frame reads, 2.3 million or so distinct TCRbeta sequences remained. The method was immunoSEQ multiplex PCR; TCRdb's version includes in-frame clones alone and lacks a portion of them. V, J and clone size are those of that table, while D and trimming were read from the DNA. The sample has 50,000 to 65,000 clones, 75% to 80% seen once. The sort gate was single viable CD3+CD4+CD8-CD45RO+ cells for memory CD4+ T cells. Input material: memory CD4+ T cells from blood. The V gene is TRBV4-2, the J gene TRBJ2-3; 8 nucleotides agree with TRBD1. The sequence came from an adult in good health and CMV-seronegative. The chain's CDR3 is CASSQDHQGAVNTQYF. The CDR3 DNA follows: TGTGCCAGCAGCCAAGATCACCAGGGGGCGGTGAATACGCAGTATTTT.